The 27 T cell receptor beta chains listed next were all sequenced from one sample in a study of T cells in localized non-small cell lung cancer. Sequencing was performed with immunoSEQ multiplex PCR; in TCRdb, only in-frame clones are kept and a portion is missing. This table has about 74,000 clones, around 84% appearing once. The source material was peripheral blood, sampled before any cancer treatment. All receptors come from a female donor of 60 years or more with stage I lung adenocarcinoma.

The rearrangement uses TRBV18 and TRBJ1-2, with 12 bases identical to TRBD1. CDR3 length: 15 amino acids. V trimming: 3 bases; J trimming: 4 bases; junction bases outside the gene matches: 3. Germline-derived CDR1 and CDR2 are KGHSH and LQKENI. The CDR3 DNA follows: TGTGCCAGCTCACCGGGGACAGGGGGCGGCTATGGCTACACCTTC. Protein product: CASSPGTGGGYGYTF.

The rearrangement joins TRBV7-3 to TRBJ2-5, with 7 bases that match TRBD1. Germline CDR1 reads SGHTA; CDR2 reads FQGTGA. V gave up 5 bases and J gave up 1 base; unmatched junction bases: 4. The CDR3 is 14 amino acids. The CDR3 DNA reads as TGTGCCAGCAGCGAGACAGGGTCCCAAGAGACCCAGTACTTC. This gives the protein CASSETGSQETQYF.

This chain joins TRBV6-1 and TRBJ1-2; D uncertain. This CDR3 region has 14 residues. CDR1 MNHNS and CDR2 SASEGT come from the germline V gene. V was clipped by 1 base and J by 8 bases, with 14 bases between them. The CDR3 DNA is TGTGCCAGCAGTGAAGGCTGGTTTTCCAGCGGCTACACCTTC. Encoded protein: CASSEGWFSSGYTF.

This clone came up once. The genes are TRBV9 and TRBJ2-2, with D unclear. This CDR3 has 14 amino acids. Germline V gene sequence: CDR1 SGDLS, CDR2 YYNGEE. The V end was cut by 0 bases, the J end by 0 bases, with 3 bases between. The CDR3 is CASSVVTNTGELFF. In DNA form, the CDR3 reads TGTGCCAGCAGCGTAGTCACGAACACCGGGGAGCTGTTTTTT.

The chain links TRBV2 to TRBJ2-3; possibly TRBD2 for D (7 bases). Trimming took off 8 bases at V and 1 base at J, with 19 bases between the two ends. The CDR3 has 16 residues. Germline V gives CDR1 SNHLY, CDR2 FYNNEI. CDR3 sequence: CASHTGGGRGTDTQYF. The CDR3 bases are TGTGCCAGCCATACGGGGGGCGGGAGAGGCACAGATACGCAGTATTTT.

This chain links TRBV9 with TRBJ2-2; D is undetermined. CDR3 length: 14 residues. Trimming pared 4 bases from V and 4 bases from J, leaving 11 bases between. Germline CDR1 is SGDLS and CDR2 is YYNGEE. CDR3 in amino acids: CASSPVGITGELFF. CDR3 nucleotide sequence: TGTGCCAGCAGCCCGGTTGGGATCACCGGGGAGCTGTTTTTT.

V is TRBV6-1 and J is TRBJ2-1, with TRBD1 as a possible D gene (6 bases). Trimming left V 4 bases short and J 7 bases short, with 8 bases between. This CDR3 has 12 residues. The germline CDR1 and CDR2 sequences are MNHNS and SASEGT. The CDR3 reads CASSVQGNEQFF. DNA of the CDR3: TGTGCCAGCAGTGTACAGGGTAATGAGCAGTTCTTC.

The chain is built from TRBV19 and TRBJ2-7, with D possibly matching TRBD1 (6 bases). CDR3 length: 16 amino acids. The V and J ends lost 5 bases and 0 bases respectively, with 17 bases between them. Germline assignment: CDR1 LNHDA and CDR2 SQIVND (reference sequence). The CDR3 bases are TGTGCCAGTAGTCCGAAGACAGGCCTGAGCTCCTACGAGCAGTACTTC. Translating gives CASSPKTGLSSYEQYF.

The chain is built from TRBV4-3 and TRBJ1-5; D gene ambiguous. Between the trimmed V and J ends, which lost 3 bases and 6 bases, there was a span of 12 bases. CDR1 and CDR2 from the germline V gene are LGHNA and YSLEER. The CDR3 length is 14 residues. In DNA, the CDR3 is TGCGCCAGCAGCCAGTGGGGAGGAACTCAGCCCCAGCATTTT. It specifies CASSQWGGTQPQHF.

The rearrangement uses TRBV6-1 and TRBJ1-1, with D perhaps TRBD1 (5 bases). The V gene lost 3 bases and the J gene lost 2 bases, with 10 bases spanning the gap. CDR3 size: 14 residues. From germline, CDR1 is MNHNS and CDR2 SASEGT. The CDR3 spells CASSEVWTNTEAFF. The CDR3 nucleotides are TGTGCCAGCAGTGAGGTTTGGACAAACACTGAAGCTTTCTTT.

This chain joins TRBV18 and TRBJ2-1; TRBD2 is a possible D gene (5 bases). In germline, CDR1 is KGHSH, CDR2 LQKENI. CDR3 length: 14 amino acids. V lost 3 bases, J lost 7 bases, and 13 bases lay in between. This CDR3 is CASSPSAGENEQFF. CDR3 coding DNA: TGTGCCAGCTCACCCTCGGCCGGGGAAAATGAGCAGTTCTTC.

The J gene is TRBJ2-1, the V gene TRBV19; D might be TRBD1 or TRBD2, each matching 5 bases. Germline-derived CDR1 and CDR2 are LNHDA and SQIVND (reference sequence). The ends were cut back, 6 bases at V and 0 bases at J, with 15 bases in the middle. The CDR3 consists of 16 residues. CDR3 sequence (DNA): TGTGCCAGTAGCCGAGGGGCGGGCGGCTCCTACAATGAGCAGTTCTTC. Translating it yields CASSRGAGGSYNEQFF. Drawing the rest from reference TRBV19 and TRBJ2-1, the complete variable domain is DGGITQSPKYLFRKEGQNVTLSCEQNLNHDAMYWYRQDPGQGLRLIYYSQIVNDFQKGDIAEGYSVSREKKESFPLTVTSAQKNPTAFYLCASSRGAGGSYNEQFFGPGTRLTVL.

The J gene is TRBJ2-7, the V gene TRBV25-1; 9 nucleotides match TRBD1. The CDR3 covers 16 residues. Germline V gives CDR1 MGHDK, CDR2 SYGVNS. J gave up 2 bases and V 3 bases, and 8 bases lay outside the gene matches. The CDR3, as DNA: TGTGCCAGCAGTGAGACCCCGGGGGACAGGGCCTACGAGCAGTACTTC. Its protein is CASSETPGDRAYEQYF.

V usage is TRBV6-1 and J usage is TRBJ1-1, with 7 bases matching TRBD1. Trimming at V came to 6 bases and at J to 2 bases, leaving 6 bases not matched to a gene. The germline V gene has CDR1 MNHNS and CDR2 SASEGT. The CDR3 is 14 amino acids. Here the CDR3 reads CASRAGGENTEAFF. CDR3 nucleotide sequence: TGTGCCAGCAGAGCAGGGGGTGAAAACACTGAAGCTTTCTTT.

This clone has more than one count but fewer than ten. The rearrangement uses TRBV10-3 and TRBJ1-5; 10 positions match TRBD1. In germline, CDR1 is ENHRY, CDR2 SYGVKD. Germline trimming cut 1 base from V and 4 bases from J; bases unmatched to any gene: 4. This CDR3 has 16 amino acids. This chain's CDR3 is CAISEFLGQGNQPQHF. The CDR3 DNA is TGTGCCATCAGTGAGTTCCTGGGACAGGGGAATCAGCCCCAGCATTTT.

The chain joins TRBV9 to TRBJ2-5; D call uncertain. This CDR3 contains 17 residues. V shed 0 bases and J shed 2 bases, with 17 bases lying between them. Germline V gives CDR1 SGDLS, CDR2 YYNGEE. CDR3 region: CASSVAGPTEIQETQYF. In nucleotides, the CDR3 is TGTGCCAGCAGCGTAGCAGGACCGACTGAAATACAAGAGACCCAGTACTTC.

The V and J genes are TRBV29-1 and TRBJ2-7, with 9 bases that match TRBD2. The CDR3 spans 16 residues. In germline, CDR1 is SQVTM, CDR2 ANQGSEA. V gave up 4 bases and J gave up 0 bases; unmatched junction bases: 10. CDR3 region: CSVVASSGASSYEQYF. For the CDR3, the DNA is TGCAGCGTTGTAGCTTCTAGCGGGGCTAGCTCCTACGAGCAGTACTTC.

The V and J genes are TRBV2 and TRBJ1-4; D is undetermined. The CDR3 sequence is 12 residues long. Germline CDR1 reads SNHLY; CDR2 reads FYNNEI. V was clipped by 7 bases and J by 5 bases, with 8 bases between them. The CDR3 loop is CASNPGNEKLFF. DNA for the CDR3: TGTGCCAGCAATCCGGGAAATGAAAAACTGTTTTTT.

This rearrangement joins TRBV18 to TRBJ2-5; D gene ambiguous. Germline CDR1 reads KGHSH; CDR2 reads LQKENI. The CDR3 spans 12 residues. The V end was cut by 5 bases, the J end by 5 bases, with 9 bases between. The CDR3 nucleotides read TGTGCCAGCTCATTACAGATGGAGACCCAGTACTTC. It translates to CASSLQMETQYF. The full variable domain, in which reference TRBV18 and TRBJ2-5 provide the parts outside the CDR3, is NAGVMQNPRHLVRRRGQEARLRCSPMKGHSHVYWYRQLPEEGLKFMVYLQKENIIDESGMPKERFSAEFPKEGPSILRIQQVVRGDSAAYFCASSLQMETQYFGPGTRLLVL.

With respect to this clone: The junction does not match germline at one end; this may be a read error. V is TRBV19 and J is TRBJ1-2; perhaps TRBD1 as D (6 bases). Germline V lookup: CDR1 LNHDA, CDR2 SQIVND (reference sequence). The CDR3 length is 13 residues. The CDR3 nucleotides are TGTGCCGGTAGCAGTCAGGGGAGCTATGGCTACACCTTC. Its translation: CAGSSQGSYGYTF.

The V and J genes are TRBV28 and TRBJ1-1; D is undetermined. V lost 6 bases and J lost 0, with 8 bases in between. The germline V gene encodes CDR1 MDHEN and CDR2 SYDVKM. CDR3 length equals 13 residues. CDR3 loop: CASSPGLNTEAFF. In DNA form, the CDR3 reads TGTGCCAGCAGCCCAGGACTGAACACTGAAGCTTTCTTT.

This chain links TRBV5-8 with TRBJ2-2, with a tentative D call TRBD2 (5 bases). The CDR3 is 15 residues long. Trimming left V 9 bases short and J 6 bases short, with 21 bases between. Germline V gives CDR1 SGHTS, CDR2 YDEGEE. The DNA of the CDR3 is TGTGCCACGAAACTACGATTGGGAGCGGCCGGGGAGCTGTTTTTT. Residues: CATKLRLGAAGELFF.

This clone was seen just once. The chain has TRBV11-3 and TRBJ2-1; the D call may be TRBD1 or TRBD2 (6 bases each). V lost 1 base and J 0 bases, leaving 7 bases between the germline ends. The CDR3 is 15 residues long. CDR1 SGHNT and CDR2 YENEEA come from the germline V gene. The chain's CDR3 is CASSLAGASYNEQFF. CDR3 sequence (DNA): TGTGCCAGCAGCTTAGCGGGGGCCTCCTACAATGAGCAGTTCTTC. Complete variable domain (other parts from reference TRBV11-3 and TRBJ2-1): EAGVVQSPRYKIIEKKQPVAFWCNPISGHNTLYWYLQNLGQGPELLIRYENEEAVDDSQLPKDRFSAERLKGVDSTLKIQPAELGDSAVYLCASSLAGASYNEQFFGPGTRLTVL.

The chain uses TRBV5-1 and TRBJ1-2; D is ambiguous. The ends were cut back, 2 bases at V and 8 bases at J, with 16 bases in the middle. CDR3 size: 14 residues. Per germline, CDR1 SGHRS and CDR2 YFSETQ. In DNA form, the CDR3 reads TGCGCCAGCAGCTTAGGCGACACACTATCAGGCTACACCTTC. Its protein product is CASSLGDTLSGYTF.

The J gene is TRBJ2-1, the V gene TRBV9, with D tentatively TRBD1 or TRBD2 (5 bases each). Trimming pared 2 bases from V and 11 bases from J, leaving 14 bases between. Germline assignment: CDR1 SGDLS and CDR2 YYNGEE. The CDR3 is 13 residues long. The CDR3 here is CASSVGTFSQQFF. The DNA for the CDR3 is TGTGCCAGCAGCGTCGGGACCTTCAGCCAGCAGTTCTTC.

This chain links TRBV7-9 with TRBJ2-5, with 8 positions matching TRBD1. The CDR3 has 14 residues. Germline V CDR1 and CDR2: SEHNR, FQNEAQ (reference sequence). Trimming took 6 bases from V and 5 from J; bases not matched to a gene: 8. DNA of the CDR3: TGTGCCAGCAGAGGACAGGGCCCCCAGGAGACCCAGTACTTC. This gives the protein CASRGQGPQETQYF.

The gene calls are TRBV29-1 and TRBJ2-5; D may be TRBD1 (6 bases). The CDR3 has 12 amino acids. Trimming left V 8 bases short and J 9 bases short, with 19 bases between. The V gene's germline CDR1 is SQVTM and CDR2 ANQGSEA. The CDR3 reads CSFRDNPSAQYF. The CDR3 bases are TGCAGCTTCCGGGACAACCCCAGTGCCCAGTACTTC. Based on the CDR3 plus reference TRBV29-1 and TRBJ2-5, the full variable domain is SAVISQKPSRDICQRGTSLTIQCQVDSQVTMMFWYRQQPGQSLTLIATANQGSEATYESGFVIDKFPISRPNLTFSTLTVSNMSPEDSSIYLCSFRDNPSAQYFGPGTRLLVL.